This T cell receptor (beta chain) was identified during a study of T cells in localized non-small cell lung cancer. Study results and limitations: Compared with tumor, uninvolved adjacent lung displayed greater T cell clonality, ranking highest overall. It remains possible that heterogeneity exists, since only one tumor region was sequenced. Greater T cell density in blood accompanied longer overall survival. In adjacent lung appeared a median around 62 of the top 100 tumor clones.

Germline CDR1 and CDR2: LNHDA and SQIVND (reference sequence). There are 13 residues in the CDR3. The ends were cut back, 6 bases at V and 7 bases at J, with 13 bases in the middle. Using immunoSEQ multiplex PCR, the repertoire was profiled, and TCRdb retains in-frame clones only, with some absent. The sample carries fewer than 45,000 clones, roughly 86% recorded once. This clone appeared a few times. Its target is not known. This sequence joins TRBV19 and TRBJ1-5; D might be TRBD1 (5 bases). The sequencing here drew on peripheral blood, taken before any cancer treatment. This TCR came from a woman aged 18 to 49 with stage III lung adenocarcinoma. The CDR3 nucleotides are TGTGCCAGTAGGCACAGGTCGCAGCAGCCCCAGCATTTT. Amino acid sequence: CASRHRSQQPQHF.